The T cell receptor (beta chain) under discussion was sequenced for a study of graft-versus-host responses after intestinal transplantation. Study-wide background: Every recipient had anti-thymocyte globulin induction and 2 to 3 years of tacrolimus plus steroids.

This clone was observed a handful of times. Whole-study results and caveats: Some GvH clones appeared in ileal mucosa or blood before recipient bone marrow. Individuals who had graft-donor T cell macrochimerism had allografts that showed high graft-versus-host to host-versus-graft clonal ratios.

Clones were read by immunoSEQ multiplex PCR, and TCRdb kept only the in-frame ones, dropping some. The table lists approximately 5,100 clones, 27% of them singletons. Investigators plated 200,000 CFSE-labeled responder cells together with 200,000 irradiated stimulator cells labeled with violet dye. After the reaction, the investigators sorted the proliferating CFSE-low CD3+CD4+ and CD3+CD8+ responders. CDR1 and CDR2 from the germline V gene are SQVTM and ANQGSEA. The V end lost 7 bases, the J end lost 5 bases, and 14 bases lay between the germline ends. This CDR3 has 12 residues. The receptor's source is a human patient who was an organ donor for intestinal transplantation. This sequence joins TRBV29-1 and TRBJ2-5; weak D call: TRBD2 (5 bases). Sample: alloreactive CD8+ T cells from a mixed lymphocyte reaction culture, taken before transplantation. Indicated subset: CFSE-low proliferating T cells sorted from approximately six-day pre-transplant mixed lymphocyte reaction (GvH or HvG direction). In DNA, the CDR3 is TGCAGCGCCACGATGGGAGTCGAGACCCAGTACTTC. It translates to CSATMGVETQYF. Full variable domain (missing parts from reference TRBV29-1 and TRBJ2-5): SAVISQKPSRDICQRGTSLTIQCQVDSQVTMMFWYRQQPGQSLTLIATANQGSEATYESGFVIDKFPISRPNLTFSTLTVSNMSPEDSSIYLCSATMGVETQYFGPGTRLLVL.